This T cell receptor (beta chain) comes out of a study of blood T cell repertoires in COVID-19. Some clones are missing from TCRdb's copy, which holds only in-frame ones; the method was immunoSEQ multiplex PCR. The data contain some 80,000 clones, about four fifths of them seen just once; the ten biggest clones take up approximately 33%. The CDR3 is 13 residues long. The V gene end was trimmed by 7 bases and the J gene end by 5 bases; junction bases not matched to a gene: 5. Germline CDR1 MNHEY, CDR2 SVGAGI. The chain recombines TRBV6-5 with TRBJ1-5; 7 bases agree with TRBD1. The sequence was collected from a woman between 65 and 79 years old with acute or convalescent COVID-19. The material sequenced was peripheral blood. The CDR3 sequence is CASIRGPDQPQHF. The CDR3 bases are TGTGCCAGCATAAGGGGGCCAGATCAGCCCCAGCATTTT.